Listed here are 30 T cell receptor beta chains from one sample, sequenced in a study of human T cells and chemical hapten exposure (dated by TCRdb to the early 2020s). The sample's time point label, in plain terms: patch test 3, about 24 weeks after DPC sensitization. The treatment or condition label, read with the paper, signifies: therapeutic diphenylcyclopropenone sensitization with weekly scalp DPC. The method was RACE. The reads were generated on a NextSeq 500. TCRdb applied fastp at Q25 and MiXCR to the public reads, then kept only in-frame beta chains. Merged by CDR3 protein, the rows form single entries marked with the most common genes and DNA. The sample contains over 70,000 distinct CDR3 sequences, 11% of them found a single time. The top ten clones comprise around 1.1% of the sample. Sequenced material: whole blood, taken in connection with sensitization to the hapten diphenylcyclopropenone (DPC). All receptors come from a woman in her thirties with alopecia areata. Some clones in this sample may be carry-over from other donors' samples.

This clonotype showed up many times. The J gene is TRBJ2-1, the V gene TRBV4-3; 7 bases fit TRBD2. V lost 1 base to trimming and J lost 5 bases; unmatched junction nucleotides: 5. The germline V gene encodes CDR1 LGHNA and CDR2 YSLEER. CDR3 size: 15 residues. This CDR3 is CASSQVGAGNNEQFF. In nucleotides, the CDR3 is TGCGCCAGCAGCCAAGTTGGAGCGGGAAACAATGAGCAGTTCTTC.

The rearrangement joins TRBV28 to TRBJ1-3; perhaps TRBD1 as D (5 bases). Between the trimmed V and J ends, which lost 3 bases and 11 bases, there was a span of 8 bases. This CDR3 comprises 11 residues. In germline, CDR1 is MDHEN, CDR2 SYDVKM. The CDR3 region has the DNA TGTGCCAGCAGTTTTCGGGGGGCCATATATTTT. It translates to CASSFRGAIYF. Variable domain in full (rest from reference TRBV28 and TRBJ1-3): DVKVTQSSRYLVKRTGEKVFLECVQDMDHENMFWYRQDPGLGLRLIYFSYDVKMKEKGDIPEGYSVSREKKERFSLILESASTNQTSMYLCASSFRGAIYFGEGSWLTVV.

In its sample, this clonotype was seen many times. The chain carries TRBV18 and TRBJ1-2, with a tentative D call TRBD1 (6 bases). V was clipped by 3 bases and J by 2 bases, with 16 bases between them. This CDR3 is 16 amino acids long. In germline, CDR1 is KGHSH, CDR2 LQKENI. The CDR3 reads CASSPSRSGVNYGYTF. In nucleotides, the CDR3 is TGTGCCAGCTCACCCAGTCGGTCAGGGGTGAACTATGGCTACACCTTC.

This clonotype was recorded many times. J is TRBJ1-5 and V is TRBV6-2 or TRBV6-3, with 9 bases fitting TRBD1. The CDR3 length is 13 residues. Germline CDR1 is MNHEY and CDR2 is SVGEGT. The V gene end was trimmed by 8 bases and the J gene end by 5 bases; junction bases not matched to a gene: 4. The CDR3 region has the DNA TGTGCCAGCCGGGACAGGGAGGATCAGCCCCAGCATTTT. Encoded protein: CASRDREDQPQHF.

The rearrangement joins TRBV12-3 or TRBV12-4 to TRBJ2-1; 9 nucleotides match TRBD1. The CDR3 covers 15 residues. With 4 bases clipped from V and 7 bases from J, the junction kept 8 bases outside the gene matches. The CDR3 coding sequence is TGTGCCAGCAGTTGGGGGACAGGGCCTCGAAATGAGCAGTTCTTC. As protein: CASSWGTGPRNEQFF.

This sequence joins TRBV7-2 and TRBJ1-4; D not certain. The germline gives CDR1 SGHTA, CDR2 FQGNSA. The CDR3 contains 16 residues. Trimming removed 1 base at V and 1 base at J, with 10 bases between. The CDR3 nucleotides are TGTGCCAGCAGCTTAGTGGGTGTTGGAACTAATGAAAAACTGTTTTTT. Its protein is CASSLVGVGTNEKLFF.

This clonotype was seen only a few times. The chain couples TRBV7-9 to TRBJ1-5; D is undetermined. Trimming took off 5 bases at V and 7 bases at J, with 12 bases between the two ends. The CDR3 length is 13 residues. Germline V gives CDR1 SEHNR, CDR2 FQNEAQ (reference sequence). The CDR3 nucleotides are TGTGCCAGCAGCCTCTACGCTGGGCAGCCCCAGCATTTT. Its translation is CASSLYAGQPQHF. The entire variable domain, with the rest obtained from reference TRBV7-9 and TRBJ1-5, is as follows: DTGVSQNPRHKITKRGQNVTFRCDPISEHNRLYWYRQTLGQGPEFLTYFQNEAQLEKSRLLSDRFSAERPKGSFSTLEIQRTEQGDSAMYLCASSLYAGQPQHFGDGTRLSIL.

V usage is TRBV28 and J usage is TRBJ1-5, with unresolved D. This CDR3 is 14 amino acids long. The V end lost 8 bases, the J end lost 1 base, and 12 bases lay between the germline ends. CDR1 MDHEN and CDR2 SYDVKM come from the germline V gene. The CDR3 DNA follows: TGTGCCAGCCTAAAGAGGGAAAGCAATCAGCCCCAGCATTTT. It translates to CASLKRESNQPQHF. The whole variable domain, remainder taken from reference TRBV28 and TRBJ1-5, is DVKVTQSSRYLVKRTGEKVFLECVQDMDHENMFWYRQDPGLGLRLIYFSYDVKMKEKGDIPEGYSVSREKKERFSLILESASTNQTSMYLCASLKRESNQPQHFGDGTRLSIL.

The chain is built from TRBV20-1 and TRBJ1-5; 8 nucleotides match TRBD1. Germline V CDR1 and CDR2: DFQATT, SNEGSKA (reference sequence). J was trimmed by 3 bases and V by 5 bases; bases with no gene match: 9. The CDR3 spans 15 residues. CDR3: CSAGALGQVNQPQHF. For the CDR3, the DNA is TGCAGTGCTGGTGCACTGGGACAGGTCAATCAGCCCCAGCATTTT.

This clonotype occurred many times. V usage is TRBV28 and J usage is TRBJ1-2, with D possibly TRBD1 on 6 matching bases. Per the germline V gene, CDR1 is MDHEN and CDR2 is SYDVKM. V was cut by 3 bases and J by 2 bases, with 10 bases left in between. This CDR3 spans 14 amino acids. CDR3 nucleotide sequence: TGTGCCAGCAGTTTGCCCGGACAGAACTATGGCTACACCTTC. Translation: CASSLPGQNYGYTF.

The V gene is TRBV7-9, the J gene TRBJ2-1, with 10 bases fitting TRBD2. In germline, CDR1 is SEHNR, CDR2 FQNEAQ (reference sequence). Trimming cost V 4 bases and J 0 bases; bases outside gene matches: 18. CDR3 size: 21 residues. This CDR3 is CASSSLGTSELGQSSYNEQFF. The CDR3, as DNA: TGTGCCAGCAGCTCACTCGGGACTAGCGAGTTGGGTCAGAGCTCCTACAATGAGCAGTTCTTC.

This clonotype appeared many times. The CDR3 nucleotides read TGCGCCAGCAGCCCAGCCGGGACAGGGGCCCAGTATCGAGCTTTCTTT. Protein product: CASSPAGTGAQYRAFF. This sequence joins TRBV5-1 and TRBJ1-1, with 10 positions matching TRBD1. CDR1 SGHRS and CDR2 YFSETQ come from the germline V gene. Unmatched junction bases numbered 16, after V lost 4 bases and J lost 10 bases. This CDR3 region has 16 residues.

The chain couples TRBV2 to TRBJ2-3, with D unresolved. Trimming pared 4 bases from V and 6 bases from J, leaving 8 bases between. The CDR3 has 12 amino acids. Germline V CDR1 and CDR2: SNHLY, FYNNEI. The CDR3 DNA reads as TGTGCCAGCAGTGTTAACGGCGATACGCAGTATTTT. Protein product: CASSVNGDTQYF.

Comments on this clonotype: An end of the junction does not agree with germline; a read error may underlie this. The chain recombines TRBV20-1 with TRBJ1-1; D not certain. The CDR3 extends over 13 amino acids. Looked up from germline, CDR1 is DFQATT and CDR2 is SNEGSKA (reference sequence). The CDR3 reads CSARGWVNTEAFF. The CDR3 nucleotides are TGCAGTGCGAGAGGATGGGTGAACACTGAAGCTTTCTTT.

This clonotype was observed a handful of times. This chain connects TRBV2 to TRBJ1-1; TRBD1 matches at 9 bases. Germline V lookup: CDR1 SNHLY, CDR2 FYNNEI. The CDR3 runs 14 residues. J gave up 5 bases and V 6 bases, and 7 bases lay outside the gene matches. The DNA for the CDR3 is TGTGCCAGCAGACAGGACAGGGGAGGAACTGAAGCTTTCTTT. This codes for CASRQDRGGTEAFF.

V gene TRBV6-1 combines with J gene TRBJ2-1, with D tentatively TRBD1 (6 bases). Between the trimmed V and J ends, which lost 6 bases and 6 bases, there was a span of 18 bases. The length of the CDR3 is 15 residues. Germline CDR1 and CDR2: MNHNS and SASEGT. CDR3 sequence reads: CASRGKSRDTNEQFF. In DNA, the CDR3 is TGTGCCAGCAGGGGGAAGTCCCGGGACACCAATGAGCAGTTCTTC.

The V call is TRBV7-9, the J call TRBJ2-4, with D perhaps TRBD2 (5 bases). The CDR3 totals 13 residues. The V gene lost 5 bases and the J gene lost 10 bases, with 15 bases spanning the gap. Germline V gene data show CDR1 as SEHNR and CDR2 as FQNEAQ (reference sequence). CDR3 region: CASSPRTAGIQYF. The CDR3, as DNA: TGTGCCAGCAGCCCCCGGACTGCAGGAATTCAGTACTTC.

This clonotype has a count of ten or more. This chain joins TRBV20-1 and TRBJ1-1, with D possibly matching TRBD1 (5 bases). The germline CDR1 and CDR2 sequences are DFQATT and SNEGSKA (reference sequence). Between the trimmed V and J ends, which lost 7 bases and 2 bases, there was a span of 20 bases. This CDR3 region has 15 residues. The DNA of the CDR3 is TGCAGTGTTAAACCCCTAGGGCAGGGAAACACTGAAGCTTTCTTT. Protein: CSVKPLGQGNTEAFF.

Only a few counts were recorded for this clonotype. This sequence joins TRBV6-2 or TRBV6-3 and TRBJ1-5; 9 bases are a match to TRBD1. There are 19 residues in the CDR3. V lost 5 bases, J lost 0 bases, and 14 bases stayed unmatched. CDR1 is MNHEY and CDR2 is SVGEGT in the germline V gene. In DNA, the CDR3 is TGTGCCAGCAGTCCCGGAAACCCGACAGGGGGATATAGCAATCAGCCCCAGCATTTT. This encodes CASSPGNPTGGYSNQPQHF.

This clonotype was seen ten or more times. This chain connects TRBV30 to TRBJ2-1; weak D call: TRBD1 (6 bases). The germline gives CDR1 GTSNPN, CDR2 SVGIG (reference sequence). The CDR3 totals 14 residues. Trimming shortened V by 4 bases and J by 2 bases, and 12 bases separated the two germline ends. CDR3 bases: TGTGCCTGGACCCCAGGGGATACCTACAATGAGCAGTTCTTC. It yields the protein CAWTPGDTYNEQFF.

This clonotype has a count of ten or more. The V gene is TRBV5-5, the J gene TRBJ2-7; TRBD1 is a possible D gene (6 bases). The CDR3 is made up of 15 amino acids. CDR1 and CDR2 (germline): SGHKS, YYEKEE (reference sequence). The ends were cut back, 0 bases at V and 2 bases at J, with 12 bases in the middle. The CDR3 DNA reads TGTGCCAGCAGCTTGGAAAGGGGGACCCCCTACGAGCAGTACGTC. This gives the protein CASSLERGTPYEQYV.

This clonotype has more than one count but fewer than ten. The chain is built from TRBV5-1 and TRBJ2-2; D may correspond to TRBD1 or TRBD2 (5 bases each). V shed 0 bases and J shed 3 bases, with 15 bases lying between them. Germline-derived CDR1 and CDR2 are SGHRS and YFSETQ. The CDR3 is 17 amino acids. In DNA, the CDR3 is TGCGCCAGCAGCTTGGTACACGGGACGGAGTACACCGGGGAGCTGTTTTTT. Translated, it gives CASSLVHGTEYTGELFF.

The sample holds many counts of this clonotype. The chain joins TRBV20-1 to TRBJ1-5, with D possibly TRBD1 on 5 matching bases. CDR1 and CDR2 from the germline V gene are DFQATT and SNEGSKA (reference sequence). Trimming stripped 0 bases from V and 1 base from J, with 10 bases between. The CDR3 length is 15 residues. The CDR3 loop is CSAREAGPSNQPQHF. CDR3 in DNA: TGCAGTGCTAGAGAGGCAGGGCCAAGCAATCAGCCCCAGCATTTT.

This clonotype has ten or more counts. The chain combines TRBV11-2 with TRBJ2-1; TRBD2 aligns across 9 bases. Germline CDR1 and CDR2: SGHAT and FQNNGV. V shed 1 base and J 1 base; nucleotides not matched to a gene: 2. There are 16 residues in the CDR3. CDR3 region: CASSLASGASYNEQFF. CDR3 DNA sequence: TGTGCCAGCAGCTTAGCTAGCGGGGCATCCTACAATGAGCAGTTCTTC.

The V gene is TRBV7-9, the J gene TRBJ1-1; D gene ambiguous. From germline, CDR1 is SEHNR and CDR2 FQNEAQ (reference sequence). V was pared by 1 base and J by 5 bases, with 5 bases between. The CDR3 extends over 12 amino acids. The CDR3 DNA reads TGTGCCAGCAGCTTAGGACGAACTGAAGCTTTCTTT. Encoded protein: CASSLGRTEAFF.

This clonotype came up many times. J is TRBJ1-5 and V is TRBV9, with 8 bases that match TRBD1. Losses at the gene ends were 4 bases for V and 5 bases for J; bases not matched to a gene: 8. The CDR3 spans 15 residues. Looked up from germline, CDR1 is SGDLS and CDR2 is YYNGEE. The CDR3 loop is CASSPEPGGDQPQHF. CDR3 nucleotides: TGTGCCAGCAGCCCCGAGCCAGGGGGCGATCAGCCCCAGCATTTT.

The CDR3 is CASSSGQVSTDTQYF. In DNA, the CDR3 is TGTGCCAGCAGTTCGGGACAGGTTAGCACAGATACGCAGTATTTT. The genes are TRBV28 and TRBJ2-3; 8 bases line up with TRBD1. V lost 4 bases, J lost 0 bases, and 3 bases stayed unmatched. This CDR3 is 15 amino acids long. The germline V gene has CDR1 MDHEN and CDR2 SYDVKM.

This clonotype was seen many times. V usage is TRBV10-3 and J usage is TRBJ2-5; perhaps TRBD2 as D (6 bases). The CDR3 consists of 14 residues. Germline CDR1 is ENHRY and CDR2 is SYGVKD. Trimming shortened V by 7 bases and J by 4 bases, and 16 bases separated the two germline ends. CDR3 in DNA: TGTGCCATCAAAGACCGGGAGTATGGAGAGACCCAGTACTTC. Translated: CAIKDREYGETQYF.

J is TRBJ1-3 and V is TRBV28; D unresolved. Trimming took off 5 bases at V and 3 bases at J, with 14 bases between the two ends. This CDR3 has 15 amino acids. Germline values: CDR1 MDHEN, CDR2 SYDVKM. The CDR3 sequence: CASSRAGFFGNTIYF. CDR3 in DNA: TGTGCCAGCAGTCGCGCAGGATTTTTTGGAAACACCATATATTTT. Drawing the rest from reference TRBV28 and TRBJ1-3, the complete variable domain is DVKVTQSSRYLVKRTGEKVFLECVQDMDHENMFWYRQDPGLGLRLIYFSYDVKMKEKGDIPEGYSVSREKKERFSLILESASTNQTSMYLCASSRAGFFGNTIYFGEGSWLTVV.

Many counts were recorded for this clonotype. V gene TRBV20-1 combines with J gene TRBJ2-5, with 7 bases aligning to TRBD2. V gave up 0 bases and J gave up 0 bases; unmatched junction bases: 7. The length of the CDR3 is 16 residues. CDR1 is DFQATT and CDR2 is SNEGSKA in the germline V gene (reference sequence). Here the CDR3 reads CSARDLASGDQETQYF. The CDR3 DNA reads as TGCAGTGCTAGAGATCTGGCTAGCGGAGACCAAGAGACCCAGTACTTC.